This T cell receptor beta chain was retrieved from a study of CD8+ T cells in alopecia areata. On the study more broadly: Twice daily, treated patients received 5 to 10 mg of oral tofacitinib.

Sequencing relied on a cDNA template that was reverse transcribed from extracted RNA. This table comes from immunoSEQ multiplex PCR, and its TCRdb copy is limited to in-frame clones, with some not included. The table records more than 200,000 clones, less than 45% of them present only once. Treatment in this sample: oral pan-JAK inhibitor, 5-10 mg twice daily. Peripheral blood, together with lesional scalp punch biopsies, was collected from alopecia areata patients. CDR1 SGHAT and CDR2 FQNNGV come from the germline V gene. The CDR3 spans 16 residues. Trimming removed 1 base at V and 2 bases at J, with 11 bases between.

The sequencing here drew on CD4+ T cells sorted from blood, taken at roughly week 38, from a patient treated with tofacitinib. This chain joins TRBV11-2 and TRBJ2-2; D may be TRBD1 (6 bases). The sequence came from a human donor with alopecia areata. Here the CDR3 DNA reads TGTGCCAGCAGCTTAGGGTCCAGGGGCAACACCGGGGAGCTGTTTTTT. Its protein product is CASSLGSRGNTGELFF.